The TCR beta chain described here comes from a study of regulatory T cells in long-lasting Graves disease. General study findings and limits: Possibly, too few samples lowered accuracy.

Library construction for TCR beta used iRepertoire HTBI primers and Arm-PCR of CDR3 regions. TCRdb analysed the multiplex PCR reads with MiXCR anew, one entry per CDR3 protein. Among fewer than 350,000 distinct CDR3 sequences listed, more than 15% were seen once. The V and J ends lost 2 bases and 1 base respectively, with 8 bases between them. This CDR3 spans 14 amino acids. Germline lookup yields CDR1 MDHEN and CDR2 SYDVKM. There are many counts of this clonotype. Its antigen is still unknown. Time point specified: newly diagnosed GD, antithyroid drugs for less than 3 months. Following extraction of RNA from PBMCs, that RNA was used to make the TCR library.

V gene TRBV28 combines with J gene TRBJ1-1, with unresolved D. Sequenced material: peripheral blood mononuclear cells (PBMCs), taken at new diagnosis, from a patient treated with antithyroid drugs. This receptor was obtained from a female donor with Graves disease. CDR3 amino acids: CASSLAGKNTEAFF. The CDR3 DNA follows: TGTGCCAGCAGTTTAGCCGGCAAGAACACTGAAGCTTTCTTT. The full variable domain, its missing parts supplied by reference TRBV28 and TRBJ1-1, is DVKVTQSSRYLVKRTGEKVFLECVQDMDHENMFWYRQDPGLGLRLIYFSYDVKMKEKGDIPEGYSVSREKKERFSLILESASTNQTSMYLCASSLAGKNTEAFFGQGTRLTVV.